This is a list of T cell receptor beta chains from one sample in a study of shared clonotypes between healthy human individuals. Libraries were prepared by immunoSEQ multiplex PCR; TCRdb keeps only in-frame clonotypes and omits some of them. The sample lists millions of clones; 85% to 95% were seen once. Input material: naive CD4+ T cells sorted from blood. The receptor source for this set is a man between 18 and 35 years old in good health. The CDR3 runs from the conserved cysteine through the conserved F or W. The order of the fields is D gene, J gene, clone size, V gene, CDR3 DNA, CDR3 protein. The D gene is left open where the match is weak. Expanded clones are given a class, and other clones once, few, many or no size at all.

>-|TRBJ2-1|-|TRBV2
TGTGCCAGCAGTGAAGACACGGGCAGTTACAATGAGCAGTTCTTC
CASSEDTGSYNEQFF
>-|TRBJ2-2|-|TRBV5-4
TGTGCCAGCAGCTTGGGTATCACCGGGGAGCTGTTTTTT
CASSLGITGELFF
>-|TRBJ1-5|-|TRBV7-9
TGTGCCAGCAGCTTTTCCGGGACGGTTACTAATCAGCCCCAGCATTTT
CASSFSGTVTNQPQHF
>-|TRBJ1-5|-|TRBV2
TGTGCCAGCAGTGATTCGGCCCCGAAGCCCCAGCATTTT
CASSDSAPKPQHF
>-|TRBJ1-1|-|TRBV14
TGTGCCAGCAGCTTACAGGGGAACACTGAAGCTTTCTTT
CASSLQGNTEAFF
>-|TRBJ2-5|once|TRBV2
TGTGCCAGCAGAAGGCGGGAGACCCAGTACTTC
CASRRRETQYF
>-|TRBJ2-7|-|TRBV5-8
TGTGCCAGCAGCTCCCCCGGCCGCCTCTCCTACGAGCAGTACTTC
CASSSPGRLSYEQYF
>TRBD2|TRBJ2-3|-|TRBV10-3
TGTGCCATCAGAGGGACTAGCGGGAGTGGAACAGATACGCAGTATTTT
CAIRGTSGSGTDTQYF
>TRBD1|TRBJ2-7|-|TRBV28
TGTGCCAGCAGTTCCCTAGGACAGGGCTTTCCTGGCGAGCAGTACTTC
CASSSLGQGFPGEQYF
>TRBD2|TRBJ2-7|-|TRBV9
TGTGCCAGCAGTGCTAGCGGGAGCTACGAGCAGTACTTC
CASSASGSYEQYF
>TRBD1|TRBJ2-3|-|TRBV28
TGTGCCAGCACCACCGGACAGGGAAGAACAGATACGCAGTATTTT
CASTTGQGRTDTQYF
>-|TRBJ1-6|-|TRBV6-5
TGTGCCAGCAGCAAGAGGGACGATTCACCCCTCCACTTT
CASSKRDDSPLHF
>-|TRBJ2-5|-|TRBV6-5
TGTGCCAGCAGTCCCCCGGGACGGAATCAAGAGACCCAGTACTTC
CASSPPGRNQETQYF
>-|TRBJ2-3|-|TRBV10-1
TGCGCCAGCGAAGGTTTGGGGGGCTACACAGATACGCAGTATTTT
CASEGLGGYTDTQYF
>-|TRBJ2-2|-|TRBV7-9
TGTGCCAGCGAGGGACCGCGGAACACCGGGGAGCTGTTTTTT
CASEGPRNTGELFF
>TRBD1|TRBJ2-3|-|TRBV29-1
TGCAGCGTTGGGTCGGGACAGGGTAGCACAGATACGCAGTATTTT
CSVGSGQGSTDTQYF
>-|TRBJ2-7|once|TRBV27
TGTGCCAGTAGAGGGACGGGGACCTACGAGCAGTACTTC
CASRGTGTYEQYF
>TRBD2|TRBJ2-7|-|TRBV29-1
TGCAGCGTACAACCCGCGAGCGGGAGTGCATCCTACGAGCAGTACTTC
CSVQPASGSASYEQYF
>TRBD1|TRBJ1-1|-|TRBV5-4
TGTGCCAGCAGCTTTCCAGGACAGGGGTTTGAAGCTTTCTTT
CASSFPGQGFEAFF
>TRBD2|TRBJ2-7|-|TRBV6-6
TGTGCCAGCAGTTACGTGGTAGCGGGAGTAGAGCAGTACTTC
CASSYVVAGVEQYF
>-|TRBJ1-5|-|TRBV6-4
TGTGCCAGCAGTGACGAGCAGTATAGCAATCAGCCCCAGCATTTT
CASSDEQYSNQPQHF
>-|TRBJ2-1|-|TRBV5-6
TGTGCCAGCAGCTCCATGTCATTAGACTCGGACAATGAGCAGTTCTTC
CASSSMSLDSDNEQFF
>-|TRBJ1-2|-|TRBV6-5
TGTGCCAGCAGTTACTCGGGCCGCCCGGGGAACTATGGCTACACCTTC
CASSYSGRPGNYGYTF
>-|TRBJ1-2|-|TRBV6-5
TGTGCCAGCAGTCGGGAGGGTTACTATGGCTACACCTTC
CASSREGYYGYTF
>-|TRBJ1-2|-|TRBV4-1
TGCGCCAGCAGCCAAGTCAACAGGGACTATGGCTACACCTTC
CASSQVNRDYGYTF
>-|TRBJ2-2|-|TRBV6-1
TGTGCCAGCAGTGAAGTCACGGGGGCCTACACCGGGGAGCTGTTTTTT
CASSEVTGAYTGELFF
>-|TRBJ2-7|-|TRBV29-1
TGCAGCGTTGGGGAACAGGCCACCTACGAGCAGTACTTC
CSVGEQATYEQYF
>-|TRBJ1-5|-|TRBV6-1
TGTGCCAGCAGTGAGACTACCCGGCCGACCTCCAGGGCCCAGCATTTT
CASSETTRPTSRAQHF
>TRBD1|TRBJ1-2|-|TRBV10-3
TGTGCCATCAGTGAAGGGGGACAGGGGCAGGTGGTCTATGGCTACACCTTC
CAISEGGQGQVVYGYTF
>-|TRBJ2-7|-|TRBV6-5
TGTGCCAGCAGTCCCGACAGGCGCTTCTACGAGCAGTACTTC
CASSPDRRFYEQYF
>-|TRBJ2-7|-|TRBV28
TGTGCCAGCAATAGTGGAGGTATTCCTTCCTACGAGCAGTACTTC
CASNSGGIPSYEQYF
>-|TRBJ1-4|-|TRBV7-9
TGTGCCAGCAGCCCATCAGGGATTATAGGTGAAAAACTGTTTTTT
CASSPSGIIGEKLFF
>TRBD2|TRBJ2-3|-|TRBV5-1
TGCGCCAGCAGCTCTGCGCTAGCGGGCACAGATACGCAGTATTTT
CASSSALAGTDTQYF
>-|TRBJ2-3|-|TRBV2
TGTGCCAGCAAAGGAGAGGCGGCAGATACGCAGTATTTT
CASKGEAADTQYF
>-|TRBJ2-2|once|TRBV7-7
TGTGCTAGCAGACCGCCGAGCGAATCCGGGGAGCTGTTTTTT
CASRPPSESGELFF
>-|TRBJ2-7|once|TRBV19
TGTGCCAGTAGTATAGATCCAGGGACTCGGGAGCAGTACTTC
CASSIDPGTREQYF
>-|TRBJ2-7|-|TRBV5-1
TGCGCCAGCAGTTCTGGGTACGAGCAGTACTTC
CASSSGYEQYF
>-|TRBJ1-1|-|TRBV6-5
TGTGCCAGCAGCATGGGGGTCGAAGCTTTCTTT
CASSMGVEAFF
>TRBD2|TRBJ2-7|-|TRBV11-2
TGTGCCAGCAGCTTACCTGCGGGAGGCCACGAGCAGTACTTC
CASSLPAGGHEQYF
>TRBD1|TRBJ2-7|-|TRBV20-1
TGCAGTGCTATGACAGGGGATGAGCAGTACTTC
CSAMTGDEQYF
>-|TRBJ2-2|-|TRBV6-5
TGTGCCAGCAGCAGGGACGGAAACACCGGGGAGCTGTTTTTT
CASSRDGNTGELFF
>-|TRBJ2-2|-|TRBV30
TGTGCCTGGAGACTATCCGGGGAGCTGTTTTTT
CAWRLSGELFF
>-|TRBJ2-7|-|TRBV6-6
TGTGCCAGCAGTTCCAGAACATTCGACGAGCAGTACTTC
CASSSRTFDEQYF
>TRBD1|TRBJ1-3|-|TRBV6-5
TGTGCCAGCAGTTACTCGGGACAGGGTTCTGGAAACACCATATATTTT
CASSYSGQGSGNTIYF
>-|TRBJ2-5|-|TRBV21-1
TGTGCCAGCAGCACGCACGGGGGCGGGCGAGAGACCCAGTACTTC
CASSTHGGGRETQYF
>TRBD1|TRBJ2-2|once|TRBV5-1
TGCGCCAGCAGCGCTTCCGGGACAGGGAACGCCGGGGAGCTGTTTTTT
CASSASGTGNAGELFF
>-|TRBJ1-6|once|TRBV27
TGTGCCAGCAGTTTGCCTCGAAGCATGGGGAATTCACCCCTCCACTTT
CASSLPRSMGNSPLHF
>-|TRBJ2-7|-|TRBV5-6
TGTGCCAGCAGCTTGGCCAGTTACGAGCAGTACTTC
CASSLASYEQYF